This T cell receptor (beta chain) was sequenced in a study of Ad26.COV2.S vaccination and SARS-CoV-2 variants (dated by TCRdb to about 2021). With respect to the entire study: Donors in the vaccine arm were drawn from COV1001, a multicentre, randomized, double-blind, placebo-controlled phase I-IIa trial testing Ad26.COV2.S in healthy adults. Ad26.COV2.S was administered intramuscularly at a dose of 5x10^10 or 1x10^11 viral particles, either as one shot or as two shots given 56 days apart. Sequencing of the TCRbeta repertoire served to evaluate the specificity and breadth of SARS-CoV-2-reactive T cell receptors following Ad26.COV2.S vaccination. The TCR-sequenced set comprised around 30 samples: about 19 Ad26.COV2.S vaccine recipients, 5 placebo recipients and 8 SARS-CoV-2 convalescent individuals. Trial participants were randomized into five groups of five: low-dose or high-dose Ad26.COV2.S given once or twice, or placebo on both occasions. Throughout the experiments and outcome assessment, investigators stayed blinded to trial group allocation.

The immunoSEQ Assay was the method used to sequence TCRbeta CDR3 regions. After extraction, genomic DNA underwent amplification by bias-controlled multiplex PCR, followed by high-throughput sequencing. The paper's data handling went like this. To quantify the absolute abundance of every unique TCRbeta CDR3 region, sequences were collapsed and filtered. Usable DNA was measured by amplifying reference genes present in all nucleated cells, and TCRbeta template counts were normalized to that usable DNA to estimate T cell fraction. Repertoire TCRs were annotated as SARS-CoV-2-specific when V gene, CDR3 amino acid sequence and J gene were exactly matched to a known reactive TCR set. The reference SARS-CoV-2 TCR set was obtained from MIRA and was filtered for enrichment in COVID-19-positive ImmuneCODE repertoires, whereby public or cross-reactive TCRs were removed. Based on the MIRA antigens, annotated TCRs were further analysed at the level of specific ORF or position within ORF. Depth was the summed frequency of annotated unique rearrangements, while breadth was defined as annotated unique rearrangements over total unique productive rearrangements. Group comparisons of TCR breadth used two-sided Wilcoxon rank-sum tests. The immuneACCESS repertoire file appears here via TCRdb, limited to in-frame rearrangements. These files lack a portion of the clones; in checked studies, under half of the deficit traces to unresolved V genes, and the cause of the others is not known. For V, J and clone size, that table is used; D and trimming come from the DNA. The sample table contains about 350,000 clones; only one count was recorded for around 90% of them. Of the sample, 5.5% to 7% falls within the top ten clones.

From its cysteine to its phenylalanine, the CDR3 spans 16 amino acids. This entry keeps only the CDR3 DNA: 48 bases, framed from base 1. Trimming leaves V shorter by 0 bases and J shorter by 7 bases, with the junction holding 8 bases beyond the gene matches. CDR1 and CDR2 are drawn from the germline V gene: SGDLS, YYNGEE. Interpreted using the paper, the treatment or condition label stands for: 15 to 20 received Ad26.COV2.S at low or high dose, single or two shots; five or six received placebo; per-sample allocation not given. Repertoires of vaccine and placebo recipients were sequenced from samples taken on day 63 after the first injection. Between 29 July and 7 August 2020, Cohort 1b enrolled 20 to 30 adults aged 18-55 years at one site in Boston, USA. Ad26.COV2.S was a replication-incompetent adenovirus type 26 vector expressing a prefusion-stabilized SARS-CoV-2 spike protein from the original Wuhan strain.

This clone occurred once. This clone's antigen is unknown. No base qualities exist here, and no much larger clone lies one base off it. Findings and caveats that apply to the study as a whole: Comparing responses between vaccine doses or regimens was not something the study was powered to do. Comparable non-spike TCR breadth was observed between vaccine and placebo recipients, consistent with only spike being contained in the vaccine. Substantial breadth of spike-specific CD8+ and CD4+ T cell responses was reported after vaccination. The authors noted that total T cell responses may have been underestimated by the TCR breadth and depth analyses. Higher spike-specific TCR breadth was observed in Ad26.COV2.S recipients than in placebo recipients (P = 0.0014).

This chain is built from TRBV9 and TRBJ2-1, and TRBD2 matches 9 of the central bases. The clonotype was recovered from a person between 18 and 60 years old who received the Ad26.COV2.S COVID-19 vaccine or a placebo. Here the sequenced sample was peripheral blood, taken in a trial of Ad26.COV2.S vaccine versus placebo. The CDR3 region reads CASSVVGAGGWNEQFF. The DNA reads as follows: TGTGCCAGCAGCGTAGTTGGAGCGGGGGGCTGGAATGAGCAGTTCTTC.